A selection of T cell receptor beta chains follows, all from one sample in a study of T cell repertoires in cytomegalovirus infection. TCRdb reanalysed the reads using MiXCR and keeps one entry per CDR3 protein. The table shows 600,000 to 800,000 distinct CDR3 sequences, with 20% to 30% occurring only once. The specimen sequenced was CD8+ T cells from PBMCs. These receptors came from a human donor in good health (CMV status not recorded). Some clones in this sample may be carry-over from other donors' samples. CDR3s include the opening cysteine and the closing phenylalanine or tryptophan. The D gene is left open where the match is weak. Clone size is not always given. Where it is, it says once, few, many or a class for expanded clones.

TRBD2	-	TRBV29-1	TRBJ2-1	CSTRGGDNEQFF	TGCAGCACCCGGGGGGGGGACAATGAGCAGTTCTTC
-	-	TRBV11-2	TRBJ2-1	CASSLTPSPYNEQFF	TGTGCCAGCAGCCTGACCCCGAGTCCCTACAATGAGCAGTTCTTC
-	-	TRBV20-1	TRBJ1-4	CSALGEKLFF	TGCAGTGCGCTTGGGGAAAAACTGTTTTTT
TRBD1	few	TRBV9	TRBJ2-6	CASSVGRGTGANVLTF	TGTGCCAGCAGCGTAGGCAGGGGGACTGGGGCCAACGTCCTGACTTTC
-	-	TRBV20-1	TRBJ2-3	CSARDFVASDTQYF	TGCAGTGCTAGAGATTTTGTAGCATCAGATACGCAGTATTTT
TRBD1	-	TRBV2	TRBJ2-3	CASSEALGTGGTDTQYF	TGTGCCAGCAGTGAAGCGCTAGGGACAGGGGGCACAGATACGCAGTATTTT
TRBD2	-	TRBV4-1	TRBJ2-1	CASSQIAGGYNEQFF	TGCGCCAGCAGCCAAATAGCGGGGGGGTACAATGAGCAGTTCTTC
TRBD1	few	TRBV15	TRBJ2-1	CATTLGRGLANEQFF	TGTGCCACCACCCTAGGCAGGGGGCTGGCCAATGAGCAGTTCTTC
TRBD1	many	TRBV10-1	TRBJ2-3	CASNDRGDTDTQYF	TGCGCCAGCAACGACAGGGGCGACACAGATACGCAGTATTTT
-	-	TRBV7-9	TRBJ2-5	CASSLFKETQYF	TGTGCCAGCAGCCTTTTTAAAGAGACCCAGTACTTC
-	many	TRBV12-3/TRBV12-4	TRBJ2-1	CASSLRTYNEQFF	TGTGCCAGCAGTTTGAGAACATACAATGAGCAGTTCTTC
-	few	TRBV5-4	TRBJ1-2	CASNDRDGYTF	TGTGCCAGCAACGATAGGGATGGCTACACCTTC
-	few	TRBV28	TRBJ1-4	CASSLGRGLATNEKLFF	TGTGCCAGCAGTTTGGGGAGGGGCCTTGCAACTAATGAAAAACTGTTTTTT
-	many	TRBV7-2	TRBJ2-5	CASSLVGSLSETQYF	TGTGCCAGCAGCTTAGTTGGCAGCCTGAGTGAGACCCAGTACTTC
-	few	TRBV7-9	TRBJ1-1	CASSSGEGDAEAFF	TGTGCCAGCAGCTCAGGAGAGGGGGACGCTGAAGCTTTCTTT
-	many	TRBV7-2	TRBJ2-6	CASSLGANVLTF	TGTGCCAGCAGCCTTGGGGCCAACGTCCTGACTTTC
-	-	TRBV7-6	TRBJ1-1	CASSSGQNEAFF	TGTGCCAGCAGCTCCGGACAAAATGAAGCTTTCTTT
-	few	TRBV29-1	TRBJ1-1	CSVQIRDTEAFF	TGCAGCGTTCAAATTAGGGACACTGAAGCTTTCTTT
TRBD1	many	TRBV7-8	TRBJ2-2	CASSSTGVNTGELFF	TGTGCCAGCAGCTCGACAGGGGTAAACACCGGGGAGCTGTTTTTT
TRBD1	few	TRBV15	TRBJ2-1	CATSGQGALKTNEQFF	TGTGCCACCAGCGGACAGGGGGCCCTAAAAACGAATGAGCAGTTCTTC
-	few	TRBV2	TRBJ2-7	CASSDPRQLRLTYEQYF	TGTGCCAGCAGTGACCCTCGACAGCTTCGACTGACCTACGAGCAGTACTTC
-	-	TRBV29-1	TRBJ1-1	CSVEQEMTEAFF	TGCAGCGTTGAACAGGAGATGACTGAAGCTTTCTTT
-	-	TRBV14	TRBJ2-7	CASSQEGQLWREQYF	TGTGCCAGCAGCCAAGAAGGGCAGCTCTGGAGGGAGCAGTACTTC
TRBD1	few	TRBV19	TRBJ1-1	CASSPGQGRSTEAFF	TGTGCCAGTAGTCCGGGACAGGGGAGGAGCACTGAAGCTTTCTTT
TRBD2	-	TRBV7-9	TRBJ2-2	CASSSFGRDTGELFF	TGTGCCAGCAGCAGTTTCGGGAGGGACACCGGGGAGCTGTTTTTT
-	-	TRBV20-1	TRBJ1-1	CSARPRVYTEAFF	TGCAGTGCTAGACCCAGGGTCTACACTGAAGCTTTCTTT
-	many	TRBV7-2	TRBJ2-2	CASSNGTKRGELFF	TGTGCCAGCAGCAACGGGACAAAGCGCGGGGAGCTGTTTTTT
-	many	TRBV4-1	TRBJ1-1	CASSLYMNTEAFF	TGCGCCAGCAGCCTTTACATGAACACTGAAGCTTTCTTT
TRBD1	many	TRBV10-3	TRBJ2-1	CAISGGTGPTDEQFF	TGTGCCATCAGTGGAGGGACAGGGCCTACGGATGAGCAGTTCTTC
TRBD1	many	TRBV7-6	TRBJ2-5	CASSPRDRGETQYF	TGTGCCAGCAGCCCCCGGGACAGGGGTGAGACCCAGTACTTC
-	few	TRBV27	TRBJ2-1	CASSLSGGQGGNEQFF	TGTGCCAGCAGTTTATCTGGTGGGCAGGGTGGGAATGAGCAGTTCTTC
-	once	TRBV15	TRBJ2-2	CATSPPRPTGELFF	TGTGCCACCAGCCCGCCTCGGCCCACCGGGGAGCTGTTTTTT
-	many	TRBV28	TRBJ2-5	CASSLAWEQETQYF	TGTGCCAGCAGTTTAGCTTGGGAGCAAGAGACCCAGTACTTC
-	few	TRBV20-1	TRBJ1-2	CSAQERQRGASGYTF	TGCAGTGCGCAGGAACGGCAACGGGGGGCTAGTGGCTACACCTTC
TRBD2	-	TRBV7-8	TRBJ2-1	CANSLPKTSGTYNEQFF	TGTGCCAACAGCTTACCGAAAACTAGCGGAACCTACAATGAGCAGTTCTTC
-	-	TRBV7-9	TRBJ2-5	CASSLTDIAETQYF	TGTGCCAGCAGCCTTACAGACATCGCAGAGACCCAGTACTTC
-	-	TRBV7-9	TRBJ2-4	CASSLGDTGIKNIQYF	TGTGCCAGCAGCTTAGGTGACACCGGAATTAAAAACATTCAGTACTTC
TRBD2	few	TRBV20-1	TRBJ2-1	CSARSGGAEQFF	TGCAGTGCTAGGAGCGGGGGGGCTGAGCAGTTCTTC
-	-	TRBV2	TRBJ2-2	CASIQGRTGELFF	TGTGCCAGCATCCAGGGGAGAACCGGGGAGCTGTTTTTT
-	-	TRBV14	TRBJ2-3	CASSLRQSGTDTQYF	TGTGCCAGCAGCCTAAGACAGTCCGGTACAGATACGCAGTATTTT
-	-	TRBV29-1	TRBJ1-1	CSVLTLNTEAFF	TGCAGCGTTCTGACATTGAACACTGAAGCTTTCTTT
-	-	TRBV7-2	TRBJ1-6	CASSPARISLGSPLHF	TGTGCCAGCAGCCCCGCTCGGATTTCACTCGGGTCACCCCTCCACTTT
-	-	TRBV20-1	TRBJ1-1	CSAEDRRMIRAEAFF	TGCAGTGCTGAAGACAGGCGGATGATCAGGGCTGAAGCTTTCTTT
TRBD2	many	TRBV10-2	TRBJ2-1	CASSESGLVPEFF	TGCGCCAGCAGTGAGTCGGGACTAGTCCCCGAGTTCTTC
-	few	TRBV12-3/TRBV12-4	TRBJ1-1	CASSFVGTRGFGTEAFF	TGTGCCAGCAGTTTTGTTGGGACACGGGGTTTCGGCACTGAAGCTTTCTTT
-	-	TRBV2	TRBJ2-7	CASKGEGRSSYEQYF	TGTGCCAGCAAGGGAGAGGGTCGAAGCTCCTACGAGCAGTACTTC
-	few	TRBV29-1	TRBJ2-7	CSGAGDYEQYF	TGCAGCGGAGCCGGGGACTACGAGCAGTACTTC
-	few	TRBV4-1	TRBJ1-1	CASSHPGSTEAFF	TGCGCCAGCAGCCATCCAGGGAGCACTGAAGCTTTCTTT
-	-	TRBV20-1	TRBJ2-3	CSARDGEGIRDTQYF	TGCAGTGCTAGAGATGGAGAGGGGATAAGAGATACGCAGTATTTT